A selection of T cell receptor beta chains follows, all from one sample in a study of Graves' ophthalmopathy and Graves' hyperthyroidism. MiXCR was run by TCRdb on the multiplex PCR reads, yielding one entry per CDR3 protein. The repertoire includes over 450,000 distinct CDR3 sequences, around 15% of them detected once, and 9.8% sits in the top ten. Sequenced input: blood. These receptors were obtained from a young woman with Graves' ophthalmopathy. CDR3s include the opening cysteine and the closing phenylalanine or tryptophan. The D gene is left open where the match is weak. Not all rows give a size; the values are once, few, many and, for expanded clones, a class.

>-|TRBV18|once|TRBJ2-7
CASSPRIQEESSYEQYF
TGTGCCAGCTCACCACGAATACAGGAGGAGAGCTCCTACGAGCAGTACTTC
>-|TRBV3-1|-|TRBJ1-1
CASSQEMRAFF
TGTGCCAGCAGCCAAGAAATGAGGGCTTTCTTT
>-|TRBV6-1|few|TRBJ1-5
CASGGQGMGPQHF
TGTGCCAGCGGTGGGCAGGGGATGGGGCCCCAGCATTTT
>-|TRBV7-9|many|TRBJ1-6
CASSFEGTDNSPLHF
TGTGCCAGCAGCTTTGAGGGGACGGATAATTCACCCCTCCACTTT
>TRBD1|TRBV10-1|many|TRBJ2-7
CASSESYRGEQYF
TGCGCCAGCAGTGAGTCCTACAGGGGCGAGCAGTACTTC
>-|TRBV30|-|TRBJ2-2
CTWRVGNTGELFF
TGTACCTGGAGGGTCGGGAACACCGGGGAGCTGTTTTTT
>-|TRBV2|few|TRBJ1-5
CASRSQPSFQPQHF
TGTGCCAGCAGATCTCAGCCCAGTTTTCAGCCCCAGCATTTT
>TRBD1|TRBV5-1|many|TRBJ1-2
CASSWGTGDGYTF
TGCGCCAGCAGCTGGGGGACAGGGGACGGCTACACCTTC
>TRBD2|TRBV29-1|many|TRBJ2-5
CSVEGSGWYQEIQYF
TGCAGCGTTGAAGGTAGCGGGTGGTACCAAGAGATCCAGTACTTC
>-|TRBV12-3/TRBV12-4|many|TRBJ1-1
CASSKDTDFYTEAFF
TGTGCCAGCAGCAAGGACACCGATTTTTATACTGAAGCTTTCTTT
>-|TRBV27|few|TRBJ2-2
CASSPLFDRIEPGELFF
TGTGCCAGCAGTCCCCTCTTTGACAGGATAGAACCCGGGGAGCTGTTTTTT
>-|TRBV29-1|many|TRBJ2-5
CSTVLLGAGETQYF
TGCAGCACCGTACTACTAGGGGCCGGGGAGACCCAGTACTTC
>-|TRBV2|many|TRBJ1-2
CASSEGGASAWGYTF
TGTGCCAGCAGTGAAGGAGGGGCCAGCGCCTGGGGCTACACCTTC
>-|TRBV28|few|TRBJ2-5
CASSLPGALLRTQYF
TGTGCCAGCAGTTTACCGGGGGCCCTGCTGCGGACCCAGTACTTC
>-|TRBV20-1|many|TRBJ2-2
CSARTPFTGELFF
TGCAGTGCTAGAACGCCTTTTACCGGGGAGCTGTTTTTT
>TRBD2|TRBV9|few|TRBJ2-7
CASSASGTSGSYEQYF
TGTGCCAGCAGCGCGTCCGGGACTAGCGGATCCTACGAGCAGTACTTC
>-|TRBV7-3|-|TRBJ2-2
CASSSQQGTGELFF
TGTGCCAGCAGTTCCCAACAGGGCACCGGGGAGCTGTTTTTT
>-|TRBV12-3/TRBV12-4|many|TRBJ1-2
CASSQPEFYGYTF
TGTGCCAGCAGTCAACCAGAGTTCTATGGCTACACCTTC
>-|TRBV6-1|-|TRBJ2-7
CASSVAGGIYEQYF
TGTGCCAGCAGTGTCGCCGGCGGAATCTACGAGCAGTACTTC
>-|TRBV28|many|TRBJ1-1
CASRSRGFNTEAFF
TGTGCCAGCAGGTCGAGGGGCTTTAACACTGAAGCTTTCTTT
>-|TRBV19|many|TRBJ1-1
CASSPGHTNTEAFF
TGTGCCAGTAGTCCCGGACACACGAACACTGAAGCTTTCTTT
>-|TRBV6-4|many|TRBJ1-1
CASSKEENTEAFF
TGTGCCAGCAGTAAGGAGGAGAACACTGAAGCTTTCTTT
>-|TRBV3-1|many|TRBJ1-2
CASSQDAVGGSGYTF
TGTGCCAGCAGCCAAGATGCAGTTGGGGGAAGCGGCTACACCTTC
>TRBD1|TRBV15|many|TRBJ1-6
CATSRDLGQGNSPLHF
TGTGCCACCAGCAGAGATTTAGGACAGGGCAATTCACCCCTCCACTTT
>-|TRBV5-1|many|TRBJ2-5
CASSFGTGTARIETQYF
TGCGCCAGCAGCTTCGGTACTGGAACGGCGCGGATAGAGACCCAGTACTTC
>-|TRBV5-1|many|TRBJ1-5
CASRPGAALSNQPQHF
TGCGCCAGCAGGCCAGGGGCCGCTCTGAGCAATCAGCCCCAGCATTTT
>-|TRBV19|few|TRBJ2-7
CASSPRTDDYEQYF
TGTGCCAGTAGTCCCAGGACCGACGACTACGAGCAGTACTTC
>-|TRBV13|many|TRBJ2-4
CASSLGRRWPDF
TGTGCCAGCAGCTTAGGCCGACGATGGCCGGACTTC
>TRBD1|TRBV27|many|TRBJ1-2
CASSSRDRGYGYTF
TGTGCCAGCAGTTCAAGGGACAGGGGCTATGGCTACACCTTC
>-|TRBV25-1|many|TRBJ2-7
CASGTARQYF
TGTGCCAGCGGAACCGCCCGGCAGTACTTC
>-|TRBV6-5|many|TRBJ2-7
CASRVGFYEQYF
TGTGCCAGCAGAGTGGGATTCTACGAGCAGTACTTC
>-|TRBV7-9|few|TRBJ2-2
CASESENTGELFF
TGTGCCAGCGAGAGCGAGAACACCGGGGAGCTGTTTTTT
>TRBD2|TRBV20-1|few|TRBJ2-5
CSASSSGGMMKETQYF
TGCAGTGCTAGCTCATCGGGGGGAATGATGAAAGAGACCCAGTACTTC
>TRBD2|TRBV7-2|many|TRBJ2-7
CASSPWGGGSYEQYF
TGTGCCAGCAGCCCCTGGGGCGGGGGCTCCTACGAGCAGTACTTC
>-|TRBV28|many|TRBJ2-7
CASTNPTGTRYEQYF
TGTGCCAGCACCAACCCAACAGGGACCAGATACGAGCAGTACTTC